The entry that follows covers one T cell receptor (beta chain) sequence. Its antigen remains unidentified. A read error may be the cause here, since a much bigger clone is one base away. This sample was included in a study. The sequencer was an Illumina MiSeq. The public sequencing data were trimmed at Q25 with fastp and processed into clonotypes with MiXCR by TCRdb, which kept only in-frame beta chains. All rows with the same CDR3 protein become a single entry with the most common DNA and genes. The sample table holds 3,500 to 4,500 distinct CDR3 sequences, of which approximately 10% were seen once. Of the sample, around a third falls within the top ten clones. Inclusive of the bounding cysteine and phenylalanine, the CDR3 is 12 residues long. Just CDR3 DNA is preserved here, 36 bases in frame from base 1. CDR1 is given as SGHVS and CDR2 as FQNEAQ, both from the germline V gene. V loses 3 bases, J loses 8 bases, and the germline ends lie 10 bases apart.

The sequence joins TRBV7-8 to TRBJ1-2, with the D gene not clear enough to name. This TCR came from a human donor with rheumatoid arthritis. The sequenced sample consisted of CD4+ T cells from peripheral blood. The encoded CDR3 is CASSFGVSGYTF. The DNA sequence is TGTGCCAGCAGCTTTGGAGTTTCGGGCTACACCTTC.